These 5 T cell receptor beta chains were sequenced from one sample in a study of T cell responses to AZD1222 COVID-19 vaccine (dated by TCRdb to the early 2020s). The library was built by means of the immunoSEQ multiplex PCR assay. Not all clones reach the TCRdb copy of this immuneACCESS table, which keeps in-frame sequences only. Checked studies attribute under half of the gap to unresolved V genes and leave the rest unexplained. The sample table holds 95,000 to 150,000 clones, of which approximately 92% were seen once. The ten largest clones represent around 8% of the sample. The time point label, read with the paper, signifies: about 28 days (+/-7) after the second vaccine dose. This specimen consisted of peripheral blood, obtained 28 days after the second AZD1222 dose. These receptors were obtained from an adult who received the AZD1222 COVID-19 vaccine.

Only one count was recorded for this clone. The chain is built from TRBV6-6 and TRBJ2-7; D is possibly TRBD2 (6 bases). The germline V and J ends were trimmed by 3 bases and 0 bases, with 12 bases remaining between them. The CDR3 runs to 15 residues. CDR1 is MNHNY and CDR2 is SVGAGI in the germline V gene (reference sequence). The CDR3 region is CASSYSGGSSYEQYF. CDR3 nucleotide sequence: TGTGCCAGCAGTTATTCCGGAGGGAGCTCCTACGAGCAGTACTTC.

The chain couples TRBV7-2 to TRBJ1-6, with no clear D. CDR1 is SGHTA and CDR2 is FQGNSA in the germline V gene. V was clipped by 6 bases and J by 5 bases, with 11 bases between them. The CDR3 spans 14 residues. The CDR3 protein is CASRERRNNSPLHF. CDR3 DNA sequence: TGTGCCAGCAGAGAGCGGAGAAATAATTCACCCCTCCACTTT.

The chain recombines TRBV9 with TRBJ1-5; D uncertain. Germline values: CDR1 SGDLS, CDR2 YYNGEE. With 0 bases removed from V and 3 bases from J, the gap between germline ends came to 7 bases. The CDR3 is 14 residues long. Here the CDR3 reads CASSVVQHNQPQHF. Written as DNA, the CDR3 is TGTGCCAGCAGCGTAGTACAGCACAATCAGCCCCAGCATTTT.

The genes are TRBV28 and TRBJ2-1, with 7 positions matching TRBD2. The CDR3 is 14 residues long. The junction had 7 bases not matched to a gene; V was cut back by 8 bases and J by 3 bases. CDR1 and CDR2 from the germline V gene are MDHEN and SYDVKM. The CDR3 DNA reads as TGTGCCAGCCTGGGCCTAGCGGACTACAATGAGCAGTTCTTC. Its protein is CASLGLADYNEQFF.

The chain couples TRBV27 to TRBJ2-7; TRBD1 matches at 9 bases. The CDR3 loop spans 14 amino acids. Germline CDR1 reads MNHEY; CDR2 reads SMNVEV (reference sequence). V lost 6 bases to trimming and J lost 6 bases; unmatched junction nucleotides: 9. CDR3 protein: CASRPGTGLGEQYF. CDR3 sequence (DNA): TGTGCCAGCAGACCCGGGACAGGGTTAGGCGAGCAGTACTTC.